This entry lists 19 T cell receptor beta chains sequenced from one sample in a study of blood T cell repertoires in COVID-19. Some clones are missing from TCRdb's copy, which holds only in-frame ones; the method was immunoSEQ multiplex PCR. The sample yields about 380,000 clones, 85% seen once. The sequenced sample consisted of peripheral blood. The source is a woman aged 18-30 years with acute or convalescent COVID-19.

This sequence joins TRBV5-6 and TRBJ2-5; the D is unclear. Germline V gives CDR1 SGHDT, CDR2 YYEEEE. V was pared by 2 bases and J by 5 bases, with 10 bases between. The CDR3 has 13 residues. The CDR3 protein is CASSFSGWETQYF. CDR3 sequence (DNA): TGTGCCAGCAGCTTTTCAGGTTGGGAGACCCAGTACTTC.

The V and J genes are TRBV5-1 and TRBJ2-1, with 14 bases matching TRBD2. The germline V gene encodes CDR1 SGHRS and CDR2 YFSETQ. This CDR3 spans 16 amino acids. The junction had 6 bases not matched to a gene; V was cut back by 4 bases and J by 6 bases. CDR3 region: CASSPGLAGARNEQFF. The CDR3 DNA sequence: TGCGCCAGCAGCCCGGGACTAGCGGGGGCCCGCAATGAGCAGTTCTTC.

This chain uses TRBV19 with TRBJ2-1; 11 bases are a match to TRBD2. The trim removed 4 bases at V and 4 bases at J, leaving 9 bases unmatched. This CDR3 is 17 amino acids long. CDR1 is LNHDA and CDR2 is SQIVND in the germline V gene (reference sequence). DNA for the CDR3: TGTGCCAGTAGTAAATTAGCGGGGGGGCCGGTTTACAATGAGCAGTTCTTC. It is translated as CASSKLAGGPVYNEQFF.

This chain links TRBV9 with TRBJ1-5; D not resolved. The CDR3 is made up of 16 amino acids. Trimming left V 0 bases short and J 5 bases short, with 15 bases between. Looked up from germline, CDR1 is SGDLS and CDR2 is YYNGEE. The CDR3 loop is CASSVEADGSYQPQHF. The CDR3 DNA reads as TGTGCCAGCAGCGTAGAAGCGGACGGAAGCTATCAGCCCCAGCATTTT.

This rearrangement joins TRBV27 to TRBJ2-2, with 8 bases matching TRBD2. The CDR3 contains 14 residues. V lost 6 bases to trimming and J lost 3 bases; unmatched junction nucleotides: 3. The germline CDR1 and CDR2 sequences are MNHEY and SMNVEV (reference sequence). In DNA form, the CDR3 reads TGTGCCAGCAGACTAGCGGACGACACCGGGGAGCTGTTTTTT. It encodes CASRLADDTGELFF.

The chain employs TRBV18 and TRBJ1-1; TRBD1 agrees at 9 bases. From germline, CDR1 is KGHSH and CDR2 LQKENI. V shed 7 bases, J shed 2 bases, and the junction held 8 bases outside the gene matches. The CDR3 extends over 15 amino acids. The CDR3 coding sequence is TGTGCCAGCTACCCGGGACAGGGTGGTAACACTGAAGCTTTCTTT. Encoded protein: CASYPGQGGNTEAFF.

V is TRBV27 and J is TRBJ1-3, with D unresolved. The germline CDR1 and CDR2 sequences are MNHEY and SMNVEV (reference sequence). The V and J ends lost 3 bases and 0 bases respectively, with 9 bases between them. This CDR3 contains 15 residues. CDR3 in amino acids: CASSLGFSSGNTIYF. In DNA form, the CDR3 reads TGTGCCAGCAGTTTGGGCTTCAGCTCTGGAAACACCATATATTTT.

In DNA, the CDR3 is TGCGCCAGTCTCCGGGCGGGGGGTGCAGATACGCAGTATTTT. Translation: CASLRAGGADTQYF. The J gene is TRBJ2-3, the V gene TRBV5-1; 8 bases fit TRBD2. CDR1 is SGHRS and CDR2 is YFSETQ in the germline V gene. The CDR3 length is 14 residues. The V and J ends lost 8 bases and 4 bases, in that order; junction bases with no gene match: 9.

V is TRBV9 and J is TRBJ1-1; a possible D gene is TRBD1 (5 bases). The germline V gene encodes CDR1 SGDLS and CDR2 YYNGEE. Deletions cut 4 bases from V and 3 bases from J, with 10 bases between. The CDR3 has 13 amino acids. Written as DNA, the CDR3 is TGTGCCAGCAGCACCCCGGGGGACACTGAAGCTTTCTTT. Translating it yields CASSTPGDTEAFF.

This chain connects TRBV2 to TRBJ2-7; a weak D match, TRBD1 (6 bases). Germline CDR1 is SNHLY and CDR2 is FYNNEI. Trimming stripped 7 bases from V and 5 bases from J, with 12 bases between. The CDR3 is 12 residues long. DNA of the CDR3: TGTGCCAGCAAGGGGGAAGGGGACGAGCAGTACTTC. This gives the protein CASKGEGDEQYF.

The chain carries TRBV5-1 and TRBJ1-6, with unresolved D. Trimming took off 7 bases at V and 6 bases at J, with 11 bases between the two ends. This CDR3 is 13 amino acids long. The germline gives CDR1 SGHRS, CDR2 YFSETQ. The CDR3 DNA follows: TGCGCCAGCTACCAGGATCCTAATTCACCCCTCCACTTT. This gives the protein CASYQDPNSPLHF.

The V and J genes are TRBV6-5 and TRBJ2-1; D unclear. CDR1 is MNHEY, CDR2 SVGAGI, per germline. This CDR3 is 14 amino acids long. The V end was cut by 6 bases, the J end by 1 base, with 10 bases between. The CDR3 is CASSPAGSYNEQFF. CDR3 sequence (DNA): TGTGCCAGCAGCCCCGCAGGTTCCTACAATGAGCAGTTCTTC.

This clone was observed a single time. In nucleotides, the CDR3 is TGTGCCAGCAACTCCGGAGAAGGAACAGATACGCAGTATTTT. Translation: CASNSGEGTDTQYF. The chain has TRBV3-1 (or the pseudogene TRBV3-2) and TRBJ2-3; D is undetermined. CDR3 size: 14 residues. Germline lookup yields CDR1 LGHDT and CDR2 YNNKEL (reference sequence). V was cut by 7 bases and J by 3 bases, with 14 bases left in between.

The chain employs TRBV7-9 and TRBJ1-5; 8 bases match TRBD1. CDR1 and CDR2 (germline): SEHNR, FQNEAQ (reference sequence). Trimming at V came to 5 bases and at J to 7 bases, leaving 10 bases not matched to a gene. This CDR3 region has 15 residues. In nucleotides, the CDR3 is TGTGCCAGCAGCCGTACGGACAGGGTTGGGCAGCCCCAGCATTTT. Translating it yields CASSRTDRVGQPQHF.

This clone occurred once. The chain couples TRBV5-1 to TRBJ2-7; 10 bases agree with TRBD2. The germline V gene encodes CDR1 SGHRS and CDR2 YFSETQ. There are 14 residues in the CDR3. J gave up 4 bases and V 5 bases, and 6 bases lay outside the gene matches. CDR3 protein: CASRPVAGGYEQYF. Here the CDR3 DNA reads TGCGCCAGCAGGCCTGTAGCGGGAGGTTACGAGCAGTACTTC.

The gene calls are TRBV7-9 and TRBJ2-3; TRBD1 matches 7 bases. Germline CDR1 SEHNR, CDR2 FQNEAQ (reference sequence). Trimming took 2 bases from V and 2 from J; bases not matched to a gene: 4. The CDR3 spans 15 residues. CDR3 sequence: CASSLRQGVTDTQYF. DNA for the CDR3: TGTGCCAGCAGCTTAAGGCAGGGGGTCACAGATACGCAGTATTTT. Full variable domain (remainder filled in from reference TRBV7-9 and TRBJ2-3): DTGVSQNPRHKITKRGQNVTFRCDPISEHNRLYWYRQTLGQGPEFLTYFQNEAQLEKSRLLSDRFSAERPKGSFSTLEIQRTEQGDSAMYLCASSLRQGVTDTQYFGPGTRLTVL.

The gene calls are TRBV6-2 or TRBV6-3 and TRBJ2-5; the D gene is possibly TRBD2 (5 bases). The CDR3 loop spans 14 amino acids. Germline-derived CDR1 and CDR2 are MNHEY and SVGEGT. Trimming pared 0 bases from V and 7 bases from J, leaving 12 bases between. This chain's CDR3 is CASSYSDWSRTQYF. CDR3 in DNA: TGTGCCAGCAGTTACTCGGACTGGAGCCGGACCCAGTACTTC.

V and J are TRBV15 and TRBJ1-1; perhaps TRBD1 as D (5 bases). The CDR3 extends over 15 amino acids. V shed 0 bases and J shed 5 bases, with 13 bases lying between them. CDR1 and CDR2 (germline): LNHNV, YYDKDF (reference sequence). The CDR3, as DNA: TGTGCCACCAGCAGAGAAGGAGGGGCCAGGACTGAAGCTTTCTTT. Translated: CATSREGGARTEAFF.

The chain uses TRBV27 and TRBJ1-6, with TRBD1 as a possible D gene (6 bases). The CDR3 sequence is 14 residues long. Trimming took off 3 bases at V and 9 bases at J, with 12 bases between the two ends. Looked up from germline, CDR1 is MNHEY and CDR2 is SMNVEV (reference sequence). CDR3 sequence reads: CASSFYREASPLHF. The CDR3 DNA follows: TGTGCCAGCAGTTTTTACAGGGAAGCTTCACCCCTCCACTTT.